This T cell receptor beta chain was recorded in a study of control samples from healthy donors and cancer patients. The assay was immunoSEQ multiplex PCR, and TCRdb's table has in-frame clones only and misses some. The sample carries 150,000 to 200,000 clones, around 88% recorded once. The sequence was collected from a man between 18 and 29 years old in good health. Sequenced sample: blood.

The CDR3 loop is CASSRGGGQPQHF. Here the CDR3 DNA reads TGTGCCAGCAGTCGCGGAGGAGGACAGCCCCAGCATTTT. V is TRBV6-5 and J is TRBJ1-5; D unclear. Looked up from germline, CDR1 is MNHEY and CDR2 is SVGAGI. The germline V and J ends were trimmed by 5 bases and 7 bases, with 12 bases remaining between them. The CDR3 sequence is 13 residues long.